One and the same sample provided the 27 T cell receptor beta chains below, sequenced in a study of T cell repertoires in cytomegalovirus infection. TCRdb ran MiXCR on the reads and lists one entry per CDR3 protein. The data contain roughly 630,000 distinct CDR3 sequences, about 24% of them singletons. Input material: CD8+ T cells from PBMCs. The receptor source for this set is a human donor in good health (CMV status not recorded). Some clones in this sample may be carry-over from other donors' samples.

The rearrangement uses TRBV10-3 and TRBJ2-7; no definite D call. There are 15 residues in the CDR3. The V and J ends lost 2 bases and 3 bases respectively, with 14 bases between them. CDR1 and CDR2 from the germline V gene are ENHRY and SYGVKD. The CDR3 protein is CAISEEPLSLYEQYV. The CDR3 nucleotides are TGTGCCATCAGTGAGGAACCCTTGAGCCTCTACGAGCAGTACGTC.

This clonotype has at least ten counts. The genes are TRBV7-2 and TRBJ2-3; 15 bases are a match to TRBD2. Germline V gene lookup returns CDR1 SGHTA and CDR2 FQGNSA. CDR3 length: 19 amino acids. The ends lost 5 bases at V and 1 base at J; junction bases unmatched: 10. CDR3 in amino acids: CASSPWGTSGGPGTDTQYF. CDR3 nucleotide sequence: TGTGCCAGCAGCCCCTGGGGGACTAGCGGGGGGCCCGGCACAGATACGCAGTATTTT.

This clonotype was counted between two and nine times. The CDR3 DNA reads as TGTGCCAGCAGTCGAGACAGGGGATGGATGAACACTGAAGCTTTCTTT. This encodes CASSRDRGWMNTEAFF. The chain carries TRBV28 and TRBJ1-1; 8 nucleotides line up with TRBD1. Germline CDR1 reads MDHEN; CDR2 reads SYDVKM. CDR3 length equals 16 residues. Trimming cost V 5 bases and J 0 bases; bases outside gene matches: 8.

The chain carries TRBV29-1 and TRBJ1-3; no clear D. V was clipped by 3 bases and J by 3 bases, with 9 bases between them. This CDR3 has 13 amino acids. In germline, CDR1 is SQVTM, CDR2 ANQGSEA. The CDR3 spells CSVEEGFGNTIYF. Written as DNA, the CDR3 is TGCAGCGTTGAGGAGGGTTTTGGAAACACCATATATTTT.

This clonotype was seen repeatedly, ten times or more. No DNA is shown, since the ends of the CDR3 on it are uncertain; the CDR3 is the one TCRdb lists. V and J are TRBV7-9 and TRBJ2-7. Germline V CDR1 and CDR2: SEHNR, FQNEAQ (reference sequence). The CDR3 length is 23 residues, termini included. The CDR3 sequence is CASSTPISVPAVGREAVVREQYF.

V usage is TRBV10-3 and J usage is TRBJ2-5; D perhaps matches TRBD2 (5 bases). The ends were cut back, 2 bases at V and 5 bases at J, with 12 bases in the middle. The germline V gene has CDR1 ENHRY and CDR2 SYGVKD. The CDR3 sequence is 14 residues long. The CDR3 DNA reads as TGTGCCATCAGTGAGGAGAGGGTAGGGGAGACCCAGTACTTC. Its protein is CAISEERVGETQYF.

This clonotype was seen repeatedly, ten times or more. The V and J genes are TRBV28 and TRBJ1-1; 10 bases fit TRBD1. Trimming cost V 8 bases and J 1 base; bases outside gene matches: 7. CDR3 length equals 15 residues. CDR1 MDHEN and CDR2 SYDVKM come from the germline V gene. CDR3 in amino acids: CASRWDRGRNTEAFF. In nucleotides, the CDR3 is TGTGCCAGCCGCTGGGACAGGGGCCGGAACACTGAAGCTTTCTTT.

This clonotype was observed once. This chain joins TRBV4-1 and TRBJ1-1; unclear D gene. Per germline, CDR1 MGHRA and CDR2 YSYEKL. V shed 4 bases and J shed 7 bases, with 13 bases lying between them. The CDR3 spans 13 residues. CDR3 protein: CASSLRSWIEAFF. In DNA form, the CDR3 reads TGCGCCAGCAGCCTCAGGAGTTGGATTGAAGCTTTCTTT.

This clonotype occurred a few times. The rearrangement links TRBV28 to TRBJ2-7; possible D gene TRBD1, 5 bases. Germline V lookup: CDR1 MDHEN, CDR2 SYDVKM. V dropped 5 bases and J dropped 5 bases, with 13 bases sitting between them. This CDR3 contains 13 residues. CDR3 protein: CASSLLWGDEQYV. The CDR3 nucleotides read TGTGCCAGCAGTCTACTTTGGGGCGACGAGCAGTACGTC.

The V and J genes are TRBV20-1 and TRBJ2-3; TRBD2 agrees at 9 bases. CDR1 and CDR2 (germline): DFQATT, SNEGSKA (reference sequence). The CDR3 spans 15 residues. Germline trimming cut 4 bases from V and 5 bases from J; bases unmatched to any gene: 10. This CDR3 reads CSATRLAGIVDTQYF. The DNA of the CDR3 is TGCAGTGCTACGAGGCTAGCGGGGATAGTAGATACGCAGTATTTT.

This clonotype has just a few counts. The CDR3 DNA reads as TGTGCCAGCAGCTTAGATGGGACAGCGAATCAGCCCCAGCATTTT. Protein: CASSLDGTANQPQHF. The rearrangement links TRBV7-2 to TRBJ1-5, with 7 bases fitting TRBD1. This CDR3 spans 15 amino acids. J was trimmed by 4 bases and V by 1 base; bases with no gene match: 4. The germline CDR1 and CDR2 sequences are SGHTA and FQGNSA.

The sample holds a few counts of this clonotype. Here the CDR3 reads CASSSQGGVNEQFF. The CDR3 DNA sequence: TGTGCCAGCAGTTCACAGGGGGGGGTCAATGAGCAGTTCTTC. This chain links TRBV9 with TRBJ2-1; a possible D gene is TRBD1 (8 bases). This CDR3 is 14 amino acids long. CDR1 is SGDLS and CDR2 is YYNGEE in the germline V gene. With 5 bases removed from V and 6 bases from J, the gap between germline ends came to 15 bases.

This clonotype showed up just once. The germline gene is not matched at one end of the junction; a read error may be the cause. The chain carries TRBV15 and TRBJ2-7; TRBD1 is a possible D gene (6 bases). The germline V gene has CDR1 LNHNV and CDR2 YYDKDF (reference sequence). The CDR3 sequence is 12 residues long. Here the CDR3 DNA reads TGTGCCACCAGCAGAGATCGCGAACAGGGACACTTC. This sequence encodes CATSRDREQGHF.

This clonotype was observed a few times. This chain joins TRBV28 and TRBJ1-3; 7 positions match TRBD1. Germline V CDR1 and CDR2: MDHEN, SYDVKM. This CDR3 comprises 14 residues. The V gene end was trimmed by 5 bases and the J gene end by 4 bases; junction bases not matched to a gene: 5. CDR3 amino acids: CASSPTGLGNTIYF. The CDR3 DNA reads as TGTGCCAGCAGTCCGACAGGGCTCGGAAACACCATATATTTT.

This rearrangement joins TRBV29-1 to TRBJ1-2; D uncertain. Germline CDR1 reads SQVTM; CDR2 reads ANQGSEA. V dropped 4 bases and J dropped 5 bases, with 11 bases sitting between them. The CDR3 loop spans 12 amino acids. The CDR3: CSVVRNDYGYTF. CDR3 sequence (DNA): TGCAGCGTTGTACGGAACGATTATGGCTACACCTTC.

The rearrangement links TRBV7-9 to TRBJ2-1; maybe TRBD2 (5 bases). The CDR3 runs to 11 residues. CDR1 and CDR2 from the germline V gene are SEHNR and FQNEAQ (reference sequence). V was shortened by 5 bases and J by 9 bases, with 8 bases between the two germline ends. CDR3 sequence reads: CASSDGLEQFF. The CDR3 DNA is TGTGCCAGCAGCGACGGACTTGAGCAGTTCTTC.

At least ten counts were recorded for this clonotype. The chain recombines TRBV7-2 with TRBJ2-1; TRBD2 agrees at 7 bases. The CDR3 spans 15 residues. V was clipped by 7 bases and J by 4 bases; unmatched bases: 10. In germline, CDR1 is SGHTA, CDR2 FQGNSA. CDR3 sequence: CASKNGGGLYNEQFF. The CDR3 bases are TGTGCCAGCAAGAATGGCGGGGGACTTTACAATGAGCAGTTCTTC.

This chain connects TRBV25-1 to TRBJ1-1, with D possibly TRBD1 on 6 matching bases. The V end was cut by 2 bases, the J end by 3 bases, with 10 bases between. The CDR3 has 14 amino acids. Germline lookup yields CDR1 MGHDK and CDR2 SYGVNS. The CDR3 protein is CASSETGWDTEAFF. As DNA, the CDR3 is TGTGCCAGCAGTGAAACAGGGTGGGACACTGAAGCTTTCTTT.

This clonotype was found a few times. DNA for the CDR3: TGCAGCGTTGACCCCGGCAGGGGACCCAACTATGGCTACACCTTC. This sequence encodes CSVDPGRGPNYGYTF. This rearrangement joins TRBV29-1 to TRBJ1-2; weak D call: TRBD1 (6 bases). V was shortened by 3 bases and J by 2 bases, with 16 bases between the two germline ends. This CDR3 region has 15 residues. From germline, CDR1 is SQVTM and CDR2 ANQGSEA. The whole variable domain, filled in from reference TRBV29-1 and TRBJ1-2, reads SAVISQKPSRDICQRGTSLTIQCQVDSQVTMMFWYRQQPGQSLTLIATANQGSEATYESGFVIDKFPISRPNLTFSTLTVSNMSPEDSSIYLCSVDPGRGPNYGYTFGSGTRLTVV.

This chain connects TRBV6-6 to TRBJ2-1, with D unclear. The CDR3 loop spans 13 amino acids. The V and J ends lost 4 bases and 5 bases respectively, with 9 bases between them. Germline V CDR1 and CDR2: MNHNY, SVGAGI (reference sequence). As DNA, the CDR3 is TGTGCCAGCAGTTCACGAAAAGACAATGAGCAGTTCTTC. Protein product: CASSSRKDNEQFF.

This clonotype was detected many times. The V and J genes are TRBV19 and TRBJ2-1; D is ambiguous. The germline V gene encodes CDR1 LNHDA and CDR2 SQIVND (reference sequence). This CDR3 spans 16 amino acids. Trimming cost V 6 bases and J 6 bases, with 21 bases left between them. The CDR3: CASSHRGQVNLNEQFF. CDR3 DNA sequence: TGTGCCAGTAGCCACCGTGGGCAGGTTAACCTCAATGAGCAGTTCTTC. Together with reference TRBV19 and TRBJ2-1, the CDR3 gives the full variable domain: DGGITQSPKYLFRKEGQNVTLSCEQNLNHDAMYWYRQDPGQGLRLIYYSQIVNDFQKGDIAEGYSVSREKKESFPLTVTSAQKNPTAFYLCASSHRGQVNLNEQFFGPGTRLTVL.

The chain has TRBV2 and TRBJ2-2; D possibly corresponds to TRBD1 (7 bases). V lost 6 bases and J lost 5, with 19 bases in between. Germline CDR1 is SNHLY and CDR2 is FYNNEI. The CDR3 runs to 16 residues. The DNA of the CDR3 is TGTGCCAGCAGGGAGGGGTTGGGACAGAGGACCGGGGAGCTGTTTTTT. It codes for CASREGLGQRTGELFF.

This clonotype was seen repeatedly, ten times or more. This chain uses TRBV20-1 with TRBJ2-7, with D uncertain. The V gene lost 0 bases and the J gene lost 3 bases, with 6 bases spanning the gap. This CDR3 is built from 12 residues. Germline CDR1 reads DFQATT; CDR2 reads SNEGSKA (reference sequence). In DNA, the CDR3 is TGCAGTGCTAGAGATACCGGCTACGAGCAGTACGTC. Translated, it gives CSARDTGYEQYV.

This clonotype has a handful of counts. The CDR3 here is CASSAGGGYTF. The DNA for the CDR3 is TGTGCCAGCAGCGCCGGCGGTGGCTACACCTTC. The chain recombines TRBV9 with TRBJ1-2; D not certain. CDR3 length: 11 amino acids. From germline, CDR1 is SGDLS and CDR2 YYNGEE. Trimming pared 3 bases from V and 7 bases from J, leaving 7 bases between.

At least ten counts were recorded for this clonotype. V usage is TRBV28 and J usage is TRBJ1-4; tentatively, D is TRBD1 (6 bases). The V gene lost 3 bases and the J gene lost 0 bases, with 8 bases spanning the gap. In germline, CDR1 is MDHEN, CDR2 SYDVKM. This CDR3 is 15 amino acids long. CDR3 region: CASSFRQATNEKLFF. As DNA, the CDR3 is TGTGCCAGCAGTTTCCGACAGGCAACTAATGAAAAACTGTTTTTT.

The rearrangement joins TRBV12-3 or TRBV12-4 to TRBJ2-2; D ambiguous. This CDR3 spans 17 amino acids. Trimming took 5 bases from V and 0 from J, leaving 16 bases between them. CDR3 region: CASSPGLGFANTGELFF. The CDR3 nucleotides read TGTGCCAGCAGTCCCGGGTTGGGGTTCGCGAACACCGGGGAGCTGTTTTTT.

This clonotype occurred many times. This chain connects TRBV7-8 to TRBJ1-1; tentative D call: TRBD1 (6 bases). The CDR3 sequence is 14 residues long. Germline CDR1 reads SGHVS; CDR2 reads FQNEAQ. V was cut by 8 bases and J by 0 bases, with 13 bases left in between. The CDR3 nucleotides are TGTGCCAGCCGAGGGGGGCACTTGAACACTGAAGCTTTCTTT. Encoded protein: CASRGGHLNTEAFF.